The 10 T cell receptor beta chains presented below share a single source sample, sequenced in a study of esophageal squamous cell carcinoma under preoperative chemotherapy. Time point of the sample: after preoperative PTX-NDP chemotherapy. MiXCR, run by TCRdb on the PCR reads, gives a single entry per CDR3 protein. Seen here are 30,000 or so distinct CDR3 sequences, approximately 55% observed once, and the top ten hold approximately 25%. The specimen was obtained from a patient given preoperative chemotherapy. Source of these receptors: a human donor with esophageal squamous cell carcinoma. The donor label of this sample is uncertain.

This clonotype was recorded many times. V gene TRBV11-2 combines with J gene TRBJ2-1; possibly TRBD1 for D (5 bases). CDR1 and CDR2 (germline): SGHAT, FQNNGV. The CDR3 is 15 residues long. Trimming cost V 5 bases and J 2 bases, with 13 bases left between them. DNA of the CDR3: TGTGCCAGCAGCCGGATTGGGGCAGCCTACAATGAGCAGTTCTTC. Protein sequence: CASSRIGAAYNEQFF.

This chain uses TRBV7-2 with TRBJ2-3; perhaps D is TRBD1 or TRBD2 (5 bases each). The J call could be wrong; TRBJ2-7 is a better fit for the DNA end. The CDR3 extends over 15 amino acids. Looked up from germline, CDR1 is SGHTA and CDR2 is FQGNSA. CDR3 amino acids: CASGSGQWARDTQYF. CDR3 DNA: TGTGCCAGCGGCTCGGGGCAGTGGGCCAGAGACACGCAGTACTTC.

On this clonotype: One end of the junction varies from germline; a read error may be responsible. CDR3 amino acids: CASGTGQCGKDIQYF. The CDR3 coding sequence is TGTGCCAGCGGAACGGGACAGTGTGGCAAAGACATTCAGTATTTC. V gene TRBV6-1 combines with J gene TRBJ2-4; TRBD1 aligns across 7 bases. Per the germline V gene, CDR1 is MNHNS and CDR2 is SASEGT. The CDR3 covers 15 residues.

This clonotype was recorded once. The junction differs from germline at one of its ends, possibly a read error. The rearrangement links TRBV7-8 to TRBJ2-3; TRBD2 agrees at 8 bases. Germline V gene lookup returns CDR1 SGHVS and CDR2 FQNEAQ. This CDR3 spans 16 amino acids. DNA for the CDR3: TGTGCCAGCCTGCGCCTCGGGGGGGCGAACACAGGTACGCAGTATTTT. This codes for CASLRLGGANTGTQYF. Complete variable domain (other parts from reference TRBV7-8 and TRBJ2-3): GAGVSQSPRYKVAKRGQDVALRCDPISGHVSLFWYQQALGQGPEFLTYFQNEAQLDKSGLPSDRFFAERPEGSVSTLKIQRTQQEDSAVYLCASLRLGGANTGTQYFGPGTRLTVL.

With respect to this clonotype: This could be a read error, since a much larger clone is one nucleotide away. The chain links TRBV6-1 to TRBJ2-6, with D possibly TRBD1 on 7 matching bases. The germline V gene encodes CDR1 MNHNS and CDR2 SASEGT. V gave up 6 bases and J gave up 0 bases, with 15 bases separating them. The CDR3 is 17 amino acids. The CDR3 protein is CASRTGRGLSGANVLTF. In nucleotides, the CDR3 is TGTGCCAGCAGGACAGGGCGGGGTCTCTCTGGGGCCAACGTCCTGACTTTC.

The chain couples TRBV25-1 to TRBJ2-4; D remains ambiguous. Looked up from germline, CDR1 is MGHDK and CDR2 is SYGVNS. The CDR3 is 11 residues long. Trimming removed 3 bases at V and 8 bases at J, with 5 bases between. The CDR3 region is CASSDEHIQYF. CDR3 bases: TGTGCCAGCAGTGACGAGCACATTCAGTACTTC.

This clonotype came up many times. This chain links TRBV6-6 with TRBJ2-1; 7 bases map to TRBD1. The CDR3 covers 11 residues. The J segment lost 15 bases and the V segment lost 4 bases, leaving 6 bases of the junction unmatched. The V gene's germline CDR1 is MNHNY and CDR2 SVGAGI (reference sequence). CDR3 loop: CASSLTGSWFF. The DNA for the CDR3 is TGTGCCAGCAGTTTGACAGGGTCATGGTTCTTC.

With regard to this clonotype: The conserved phenylalanine or tryptophan is not found at the CDR3 terminus, so this likely reflects a read error. The J gene is TRBJ2-7, the V gene TRBV7-2; D gene uncertain. The DNA end is a closer match to TRBJ2-1, so the J assignment may be wrong. Germline loops: CDR1 SGHTA, CDR2 FQGNSA. The CDR3 is made up of 13 amino acids. The CDR3 DNA reads TGTGCCACACATAAGAACCGTTTGGGTGAGCAGTTCTTA. Protein product: CATHKNRLGEQFL.

As for this clonotype: The junction departs from the called germline gene at one end, perhaps through a read error. The rearrangement joins TRBV7-3 to TRBJ2-4; D perhaps matches TRBD1 (5 bases). The CDR3 is 17 residues long. The germline gives CDR1 SGHTA, CDR2 FQGTGA. The CDR3 reads CASSLKLGRWARNMQYF. In DNA form, the CDR3 reads TGTGCCAGCAGCCTCAAACTGGGGCGGTGGGCCAGAAACATGCAGTACTTC.

The genes are TRBV6-1 and TRBJ2-1; D is perhaps TRBD2 (7 bases). In germline, CDR1 is MNHNS, CDR2 SASEGT. The germline V and J ends were trimmed by 8 bases and 1 base, with 15 bases remaining between them. The CDR3 has 15 residues. The CDR3 DNA follows: TGTGCCAGCTCTAAGGGGGGAGGGTCCTACAATGAGCAGTTCTTC. Translating gives CASSKGGGSYNEQFF.